The text below deals with one TCR beta chain. What it recognizes is unknown. RNA, once extracted, was reverse transcribed into cDNA for use as the sequencing template. TCRdb keeps only in-frame clones here, not all; method: immunoSEQ multiplex PCR. The table shows over 200,000 clones, with less than 65% occurring only once. The data originate from a study of CD8+ T cells in alopecia areata. The study, taken as a whole, reports: Lesional scalp exceeded normal scalp in clonality, especially in alopecia totalis/universalis.

Per germline, CDR1 ENHRY and CDR2 SYGVKD. The CDR3 covers 10 residues. V was shortened by 8 bases and J by 7 bases, with 3 bases between the two germline ends. Treatment given: oral pan-JAK inhibitor, 5-10 mg twice daily. Peripheral blood, together with lesional scalp punch biopsies, was collected from alopecia areata patients. Sample: CD4+ T cells sorted from blood, taken at week 4, from a patient treated with tofacitinib. The rearrangement joins TRBV10-3 to TRBJ1-6; D is undetermined. The TCR originated in a human donor with alopecia areata. The CDR3 region has the DNA TGTGCCATCGGCAATTCACCCCTCCACTTT. Its translation: CAIGNSPLHF.